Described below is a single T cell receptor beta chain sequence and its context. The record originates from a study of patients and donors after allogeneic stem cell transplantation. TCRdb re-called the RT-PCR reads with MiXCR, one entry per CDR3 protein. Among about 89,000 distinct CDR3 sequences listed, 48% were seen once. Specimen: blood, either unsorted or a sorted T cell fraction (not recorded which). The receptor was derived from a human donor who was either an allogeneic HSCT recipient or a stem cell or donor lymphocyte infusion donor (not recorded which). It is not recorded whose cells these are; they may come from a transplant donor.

DNA of the CDR3: TGCGCCAGCAGCTTGGCGCTGGGAGATACGCAGTATTTT. As protein: CASSLALGDTQYF. The chain employs TRBV5-1 and TRBJ2-3; D unclear. The V and J ends lost 0 bases and 5 bases respectively, with 7 bases between them. The CDR3 sequence is 13 residues long. Per germline, CDR1 SGHRS and CDR2 YFSETQ. Filled out from reference TRBV5-1 and TRBJ2-3, the complete variable domain reads KAGVTQTPRYLIKTRGQQVTLSCSPISGHRSVSWYQQTPGQGLQFLFEYFSETQRNKGNFPGRFSGRQFSNSRSEMNVSTLELGDSALYLCASSLALGDTQYFGPGTRLTVL.